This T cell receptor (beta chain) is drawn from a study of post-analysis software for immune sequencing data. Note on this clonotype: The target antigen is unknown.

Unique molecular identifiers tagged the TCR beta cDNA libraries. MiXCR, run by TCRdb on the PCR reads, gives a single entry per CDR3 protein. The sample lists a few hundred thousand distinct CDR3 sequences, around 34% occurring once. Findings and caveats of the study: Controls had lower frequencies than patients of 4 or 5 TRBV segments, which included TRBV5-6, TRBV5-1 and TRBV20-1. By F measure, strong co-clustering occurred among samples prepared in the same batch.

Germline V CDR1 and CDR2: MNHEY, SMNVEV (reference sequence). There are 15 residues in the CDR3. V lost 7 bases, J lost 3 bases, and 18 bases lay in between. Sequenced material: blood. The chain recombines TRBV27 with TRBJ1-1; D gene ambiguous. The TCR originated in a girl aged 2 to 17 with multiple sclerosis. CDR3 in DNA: TGTGCCAGCATCGCAAATTGGGTAGCGGACACTGAAGCTTTCTTT. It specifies CASIANWVADTEAFF.